This is a list of T cell receptor beta chains from one sample in a study of beta chain features in type 1 diabetes. Only in-frame clones appear in the TCRdb table, and some are missing; sequencing was by immunoSEQ multiplex PCR. The table records 150,000 to 200,000 clones, 7.5% to 10% of them present only once. The sample consisted of central memory CD4+ T cells from blood. All receptors derive from a woman aged 18-30 years in good health. CDR3s leave out the opening cysteine and the closing phenylalanine or tryptophan. Each record gives: CDR3 protein, V gene, J gene.

cdr3_aa: AFKGQGDSPLH; v_call: TRBV30; j_call: TRBJ1-6
cdr3_aa: ASSKGQGRYGYT; v_call: TRBV7-2; j_call: TRBJ1-2
cdr3_aa: ASSRGADNEQF; v_call: TRBV9; j_call: TRBJ2-1
cdr3_aa: ASSPWRTSGGVITYNEQF; v_call: TRBV4-2; j_call: TRBJ2-1
cdr3_aa: ASPGGIRGFSRDEQY; v_call: TRBV4-1; j_call: TRBJ2-7
cdr3_aa: ASSSPYVQGETQY; v_call: TRBV7-2; j_call: TRBJ2-5
cdr3_aa: ASSRDREQF; v_call: TRBV4-1; j_call: TRBJ2-1
cdr3_aa: ASSLAQNQPQH; v_call: TRBV7-2; j_call: TRBJ1-5
cdr3_aa: ASSRDRLYGYT; v_call: TRBV9; j_call: TRBJ1-2
cdr3_aa: ASSDRVADQPQH; v_call: TRBV2; j_call: TRBJ1-5
cdr3_aa: ASSLVGQGYGYT; v_call: TRBV7-2; j_call: TRBJ1-2
cdr3_aa: ASSLGAARRPEGETQY; v_call: TRBV5-4; j_call: TRBJ2-5
cdr3_aa: SVVLAADTQY; v_call: TRBV29-1; j_call: TRBJ2-3
cdr3_aa: SVEDTRLGEQY; v_call: TRBV29-1; j_call: TRBJ2-7
cdr3_aa: AWSVHPQGKGTEAF; v_call: TRBV30; j_call: TRBJ1-1
cdr3_aa: ATTLTGTGFRGYT; v_call: TRBV13; j_call: TRBJ1-2
cdr3_aa: ATRGGSSNTGELF; v_call: TRBV19; j_call: TRBJ2-2
cdr3_aa: ASISRALNQPQH; v_call: TRBV21-1; j_call: TRBJ1-5
cdr3_aa: ASSQVRGYGYT; v_call: TRBV14; j_call: TRBJ1-2
cdr3_aa: ASSPGQGGNEQF; v_call: TRBV5-1; j_call: TRBJ2-1
cdr3_aa: ASSPREEGTQY; v_call: TRBV5-1; j_call: TRBJ2-5
cdr3_aa: ASSLGLAGDYFLTDTQY; v_call: TRBV7-2; j_call: TRBJ2-3
cdr3_aa: ASSFQPLGRMNTEAF; v_call: TRBV5-5; j_call: TRBJ1-1
cdr3_aa: ASSDSGDEQY; v_call: TRBV7-2; j_call: TRBJ2-7
cdr3_aa: SVELARGDIQY; v_call: TRBV29-1; j_call: TRBJ2-4
cdr3_aa: ASSIGAGGRTDTQY; v_call: TRBV19; j_call: TRBJ2-3
cdr3_aa: ASRVRLNQPQH; v_call: TRBV19; j_call: TRBJ1-5
cdr3_aa: ASSGDRSGNTIY; v_call: TRBV2; j_call: TRBJ1-3
cdr3_aa: ASSPAGNGNTIY; v_call: TRBV7-9; j_call: TRBJ1-3
cdr3_aa: SVGGLAGGRAYEQY; v_call: TRBV29-1; j_call: TRBJ2-7
cdr3_aa: SAPVTSAQETQY; v_call: TRBV29-1; j_call: TRBJ2-5
cdr3_aa: ASREGSYNEQF; v_call: TRBV5-1; j_call: TRBJ2-1
cdr3_aa: ASRLQGETQY; v_call: TRBV7-8; j_call: TRBJ2-5
cdr3_aa: ASSLPTGGETQY; v_call: TRBV11-1; j_call: TRBJ2-5
cdr3_aa: ASSLALIQSSYNSPLH; v_call: TRBV7-2; j_call: TRBJ1-6
cdr3_aa: ASSQTGTGYSPLH; v_call: TRBV4-2; j_call: TRBJ1-6
cdr3_aa: ASSEMENEQF; v_call: TRBV2; j_call: TRBJ2-1
cdr3_aa: ASSSQPGQGAADTQY; v_call: TRBV5-1; j_call: TRBJ2-3
cdr3_aa: ASSEDRAFSYNEQF; v_call: TRBV6-1; j_call: TRBJ2-1
cdr3_aa: SVGQGIGNTIY; v_call: TRBV29-1; j_call: TRBJ1-3
cdr3_aa: ASKTGRFNEQF; v_call: TRBV6-1; j_call: TRBJ2-1
cdr3_aa: ASSLAADTQY; v_call: TRBV5-6; j_call: TRBJ2-3
cdr3_aa: ASSWGQSSYEQY; v_call: TRBV5-1; j_call: TRBJ2-7